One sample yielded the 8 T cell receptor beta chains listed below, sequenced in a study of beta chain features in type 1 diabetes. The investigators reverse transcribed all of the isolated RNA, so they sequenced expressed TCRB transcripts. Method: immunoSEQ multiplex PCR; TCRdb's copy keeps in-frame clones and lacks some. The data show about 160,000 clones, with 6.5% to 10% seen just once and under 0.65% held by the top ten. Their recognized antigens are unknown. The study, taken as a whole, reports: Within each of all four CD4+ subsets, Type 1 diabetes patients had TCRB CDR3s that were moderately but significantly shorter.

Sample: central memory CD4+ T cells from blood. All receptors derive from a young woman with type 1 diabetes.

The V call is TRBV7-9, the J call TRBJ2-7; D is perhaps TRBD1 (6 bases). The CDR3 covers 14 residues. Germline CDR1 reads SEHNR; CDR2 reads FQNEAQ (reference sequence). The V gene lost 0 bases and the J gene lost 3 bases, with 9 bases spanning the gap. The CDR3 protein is CASSLAHRDYEQYF. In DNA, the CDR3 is TGTGCCAGCAGCTTAGCGCACAGGGACTACGAGCAGTACTTC.

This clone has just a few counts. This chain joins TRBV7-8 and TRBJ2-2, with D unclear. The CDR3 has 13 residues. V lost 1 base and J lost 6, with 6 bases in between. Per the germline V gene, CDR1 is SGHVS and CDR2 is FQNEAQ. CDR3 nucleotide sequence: TGTGCCAGCAGCTTAGGGAGCCCCGGGGAGCTGTTTTTT. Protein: CASSLGSPGELFF.

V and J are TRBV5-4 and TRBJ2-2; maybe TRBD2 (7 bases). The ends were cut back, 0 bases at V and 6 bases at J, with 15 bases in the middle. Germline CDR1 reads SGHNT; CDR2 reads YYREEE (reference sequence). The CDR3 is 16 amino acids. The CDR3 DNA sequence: TGTGCCAGCAGCTTGGATTGGGGGGGCGGGGCCGGGGAGCTGTTTTTT. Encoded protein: CASSLDWGGGAGELFF.

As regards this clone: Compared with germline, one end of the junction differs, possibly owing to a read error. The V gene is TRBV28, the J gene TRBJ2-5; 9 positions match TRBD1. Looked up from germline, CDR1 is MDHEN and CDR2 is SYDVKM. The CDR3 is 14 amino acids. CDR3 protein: CASSLQSRDRDGDF. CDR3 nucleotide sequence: TGTGCCAGCAGTCTCCAGTCCCGGGACAGGGACGGGGACTTC.

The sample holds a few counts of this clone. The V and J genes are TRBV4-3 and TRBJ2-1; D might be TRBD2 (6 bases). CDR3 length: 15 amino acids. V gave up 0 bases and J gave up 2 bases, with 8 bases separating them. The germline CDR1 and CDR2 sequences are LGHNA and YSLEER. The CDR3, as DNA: TGCGCCAGCAGCCAAGATGGGGGGACCTACAATGAGCAGTTCTTC. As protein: CASSQDGGTYNEQFF.

This CDR3 reads CASSQVPDRGAFF. In nucleotides, the CDR3 is TGTGCCAGCAGCCAGGTCCCGGACAGGGGAGCTTTCTTT. This chain joins TRBV6-5 and TRBJ1-1; 9 nucleotides agree with TRBD1. In germline, CDR1 is MNHEY, CDR2 SVGAGI. The ends lost 6 bases at V and 10 bases at J; junction bases unmatched: 9. This CDR3 is built from 13 residues.

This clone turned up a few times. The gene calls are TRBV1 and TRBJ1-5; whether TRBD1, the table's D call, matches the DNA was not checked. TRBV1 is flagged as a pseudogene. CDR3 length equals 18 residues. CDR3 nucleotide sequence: TGCACCAGCAGCCAAGAAGAGGACAGTTTTCGGAGCAATCAGCCCCAGCATTTT. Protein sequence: CTSSQEEDSFRSNQPQHF.

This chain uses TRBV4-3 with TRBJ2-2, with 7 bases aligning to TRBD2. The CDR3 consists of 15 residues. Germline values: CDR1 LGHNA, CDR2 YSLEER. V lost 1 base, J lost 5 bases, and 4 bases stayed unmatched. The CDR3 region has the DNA TGCGCCAGCAGCCAAGGGGCGGGGGTGACCGGGGAGCTGTTTTTT. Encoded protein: CASSQGAGVTGELFF.